This TCR beta chain was captured by sequencing in a study of blood T cell repertoires in COVID-19. Study details: The study drew acute and convalescent COVID-19 samples from the United States, Italy and Spain. T cells, B-cell-depleted T cells, or PBMCs provided the cDNA or gDNA that served as material.

Under the authors' procedure: Reference gene primer amplification yielded estimated nucleated cell counts. TCRdb's copy holds only in-frame clones and misses some; the assay was immunoSEQ multiplex PCR. V and J calls and clone size follow that table, whereas D and trimming were derived from the DNA. The sample holds 26,000 or so clones, around 90% seen once. The trim removed 5 bases at V and 3 bases at J, leaving 7 bases unmatched. Germline V gene sequence: CDR1 MNHEY, CDR2 SVGEGT. This CDR3 is built from 15 residues. This clonotype was sampled from a man between 65 and 79 years old with acute or convalescent COVID-19. The rearrangement joins TRBV6-2 or TRBV6-3 to TRBJ1-5, with 7 nucleotides matching TRBD1. Sequenced sample: peripheral blood. CDR3 DNA: TGTGCCAGCAGTAAACAGGGGAGGAACAATCAGCCCCAGCATTTT. This translates into CASSKQGRNNQPQHF.